The rows below give T cell receptor beta chains drawn from one sample of a study of blood T cell repertoires in COVID-19. The protocol was immunoSEQ multiplex PCR, while the TCRdb copy is restricted to in-frame clones and leaves out a portion. The sample lists roughly 140,000 clones, approximately 81% occurring once. The sample taken for sequencing was peripheral blood. These receptors all stem from a human donor in a cohort sampled during active COVID-19. CDR3s include the opening cysteine and the closing phenylalanine or tryptophan. Fields, in order: CDR3 length, clone size, J gene, D gene, V gene, CDR3 protein, CDR3 DNA. D genes are given only for firm matches. Clone sizes are given selectively: once, few, many, or a class where the clone is expanded.

13	.	TRBJ2-2	.	TRBV6-5	CASRTGYTGELFF	TGTGCCAGCAGGACGGGGTACACCGGGGAGCTGTTTTTT
15	few	TRBJ1-2	TRBD1	TRBV19	CASTKGQGAHYGYTF	TGTGCCAGTACCAAAGGACAGGGGGCACACTATGGCTACACCTTC
16	once	TRBJ2-1	TRBD2	TRBV4-3	CASSQQVAGPYNEQFF	TGCGCCAGCAGCCAACAGGTAGCGGGCCCCTACAATGAGCAGTTCTTC
15	.	TRBJ1-2	.	TRBV6-2/TRBV6-3	CASSSINRERNGYTF	TGTGCCAGCAGTTCTATCAACAGGGAACGAAACGGCTACACCTTC
14	once	TRBJ1-1	.	TRBV27	CASSWGGMNTEAFF	TGTGCCAGCAGTTGGGGAGGGATGAACACTGAAGCTTTCTTT
14	.	TRBJ1-1	.	TRBV11-2	CASSLGRGKTEAFF	TGTGCCAGCAGCCTGGGCCGGGGGAAGACTGAAGCTTTCTTT
15	.	TRBJ2-3	TRBD2	TRBV7-9	CASSLSSGGADTQYF	TGTGCCAGCAGCTTATCTAGCGGGGGGGCAGATACGCAGTATTTT
16	.	TRBJ2-1	TRBD2	TRBV7-3	CASSLKASGLYNEQFF	TGTGCCAGCAGCTTAAAAGCTAGCGGCCTTTACAATGAGCAGTTCTTC
14	few	TRBJ1-2	.	TRBV6-6	CASSHGQGAVGYTF	TGTGCCAGCAGCCACGGGCAGGGTGCAGTGGGCTACACCTTC
14	.	TRBJ1-2	TRBD1	TRBV7-2	CASSLPQGADGYTF	TGTGCCAGCAGCTTACCTCAGGGGGCCGATGGCTACACCTTC
15	.	TRBJ1-1	TRBD1	TRBV27	CASSWTGYMNTEAFF	TGTGCCAGCAGTTGGACAGGATACATGAACACTGAAGCTTTCTTT
13	.	TRBJ2-7	.	TRBV7-9	CASSFVQSYEQYF	TGTGCCAGCAGCTTCGTCCAGTCCTACGAGCAGTACTTC